This TCR beta chain was observed in a study of T cell repertoires in cytomegalovirus infection. Overall study: CMV epitopes in the study were HLA-C-restricted (recently identified) and HLA-B-restricted (well studied). Through public TCR beta signatures, both CMV infection and matching HLA type were indicated. Study results and caveats: In two of eight donors, the top clonotype was HLA-C-restricted CMV-specific.

V lost 4 bases to trimming and J lost 1 base; unmatched junction nucleotides: 6. The CDR3 covers 15 residues. Germline loops: CDR1 LNHNV, CDR2 YYDKDF (reference sequence). This clonotype turned up a few times. Its matching antigen is unknown. TCRdb reanalysed the reads using MiXCR and keeps one entry per CDR3 protein. The sample comprises some 940,000 distinct CDR3 sequences, about a third of which are singletons, and over 12% rests with the top ten. This chain links TRBV15 with TRBJ1-1, with 7 bases lining up with TRBD1. The clonotype was recovered from a human donor in good health (CMV status not recorded). Some clones in this sample may be carry-over from other donors' samples. The sequenced sample was cultured CD8+ T cells from PBMCs, obtained from culture after CMV antigen stimulation. The DNA of the CDR3 is TGTGCCACCAGCACCTCCAGGGGGGGGAACACTGAAGCTTTCTTT. Translating it yields CATSTSRGGNTEAFF.